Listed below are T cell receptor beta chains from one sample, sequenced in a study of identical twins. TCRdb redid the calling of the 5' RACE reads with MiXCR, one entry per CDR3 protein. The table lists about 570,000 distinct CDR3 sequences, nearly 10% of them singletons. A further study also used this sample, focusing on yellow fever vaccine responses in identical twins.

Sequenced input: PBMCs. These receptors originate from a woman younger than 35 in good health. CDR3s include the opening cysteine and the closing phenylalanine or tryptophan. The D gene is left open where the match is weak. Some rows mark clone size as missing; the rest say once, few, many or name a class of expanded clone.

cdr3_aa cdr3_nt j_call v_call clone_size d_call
CAISEGTAYTDTQYF TGTGCCATCAGTGAAGGGACAGCTTACACAGATACGCAGTATTTT TRBJ2-3 TRBV10-3 many TRBD1
CASEARSRGGSYEQYF TGTGCCAGCGAAGCCCGAAGTCGGGGGGGCTCCTACGAGCAGTACTTC TRBJ2-7 TRBV27 NA TRBD2
CASSQVQGNNYGYTF TGCGCCAGCAGCCAAGTTCAGGGAAACAACTATGGCTACACCTTC TRBJ1-2 TRBV4-1 few NA
CASSLARDRGLAGAVTYNEQFF TGTGCCAGCAGCTTAGCGCGGGACAGGGGACTAGCGGGAGCGGTGACCTACAATGAGCAGTTCTTC TRBJ2-1 TRBV11-1 many TRBD2
CAISETGDGYTF TGTGCCATCAGTGAGACAGGGGATGGCTACACCTTC TRBJ1-2 TRBV10-3 NA TRBD1
CASSWADTQYF TGTGCCAGCAGCTGGGCAGATACGCAGTATTTT TRBJ2-3 TRBV5-6 many NA
CATSSPGTVSTDTQYF TGTGCCACCAGCAGCCCCGGGACGGTTAGCACAGATACGCAGTATTTT TRBJ2-3 TRBV15 NA NA
CASSLTDRKLFF TGTGCCAGCAGCTTGACCGACAGAAAACTGTTTTTT TRBJ1-4 TRBV28 NA NA
CASTLGSDTQYF TGTGCCAGCACTCTGGGATCAGATACGCAGTATTTT TRBJ2-3 TRBV2 NA NA
CASSQDNLLGYEQYF TGCGCCAGCAGCCAAGATAATTTGTTGGGTTACGAGCAGTACTTC TRBJ2-7 TRBV4-3 few NA
CASGHRSLETQYF TGTGCCAGCGGGCACAGGTCGCTGGAGACCCAGTACTTC TRBJ2-5 TRBV6-1 NA NA
CASSLPRGLSYEQYF TGTGCCAGCAGTCTCCCCAGGGGCTTGTCTTACGAGCAGTACTTC TRBJ2-7 TRBV28 NA NA
CSAPRQNSPLHF TGCAGTGCACCTCGACAGAATTCACCCCTCCACTTT TRBJ1-6 TRBV20-1 NA NA
CASSAGTGGPAYEQYF TGTGCCAGCAGTGCCGGGACAGGGGGCCCAGCCTACGAGCAGTACTTC TRBJ2-7 TRBV6-1 few TRBD1
CSARSLETQYF TGCAGTGCTAGGAGTTTAGAGACCCAGTACTTC TRBJ2-5 TRBV20-1 few NA
CASYTGSYNEQFF TGTGCCAGCTACACAGGAAGCTACAATGAGCAGTTCTTC TRBJ2-1 TRBV2 NA NA
CASSLALGADDYGYTF TGCGCCAGCAGCTTGGCGTTGGGGGCCGACGACTATGGCTACACCTTC TRBJ1-2 TRBV5-1 few NA
CASRSTTVGQQETQYF TGTGCCAGCAGATCTACCACCGTAGGACAGCAAGAGACCCAGTACTTC TRBJ2-5 TRBV28 NA NA
CASSQYSLTNTGELFF TGTGCCAGCAGCCAATACAGCTTAACGAACACCGGGGAGCTGTTTTTT TRBJ2-2 TRBV7-9 NA NA
CASRPDTSDEQFF TGTGCCAGCAGACCCGACACTAGCGACGAGCAGTTCTTC TRBJ2-1 TRBV12-3/TRBV12-4 many TRBD2
CASSSGDSVLQETQYF TGTGCCAGCAGTTCCGGGGACAGTGTCCTACAAGAGACCCAGTACTTC TRBJ2-5 TRBV12-3/TRBV12-4 many TRBD1
CSAPGTGGVEQYF TGCAGTGCTCCCGGGACAGGGGGCGTCGAGCAGTACTTC TRBJ2-7 TRBV20-1 NA TRBD1
CASSSFGGSVPGANVLTF TGTGCCAGCAGCTCTTTTGGGGGGTCGGTCCCAGGGGCCAACGTCCTGACTTTC TRBJ2-6 TRBV11-2 few NA
CASSDIVSFTDTQYF TGTGCCAGCAGTGATATTGTCAGCTTCACAGATACGCAGTATTTT TRBJ2-3 TRBV2 NA NA
CASKSHPGSSYNEQFF TGTGCCAGTAAATCACATCCAGGGAGCTCCTACAATGAGCAGTTCTTC TRBJ2-1 TRBV19 NA NA
CASSMLAGGRGELFF TGCGCCAGCAGTATGCTAGCGGGAGGACGCGGGGAGCTGTTTTTT TRBJ2-2 TRBV4-3 many TRBD2
CAWTSGTYEQYF TGTGCCTGGACTAGCGGGACCTACGAGCAGTACTTC TRBJ2-7 TRBV30 NA TRBD2
CASSGPSTEQYF TGTGCCAGCAGTGGCCCGAGTACGGAGCAGTACTTC TRBJ2-7 TRBV12-3/TRBV12-4 many NA
CSVEFWQDMSETQYF TGCAGCGTTGAATTCTGGCAGGACATGAGTGAGACCCAGTACTTC TRBJ2-5 TRBV29-1 few NA
CASSPWGRSNTGELFF TGTGCCAGCAGCCCGTGGGGCAGATCGAACACCGGGGAGCTGTTTTTT TRBJ2-2 TRBV7-3 NA NA
CASSLITNEKLFF TGTGCCAGCAGCTTAATCACCAATGAAAAACTGTTTTTT TRBJ1-4 TRBV7-9 NA NA
CASSQDWGLVSSYEQYF TGCGCCAGCAGCCAAGATTGGGGACTGGTGAGCTCCTACGAGCAGTACTTC TRBJ2-7 TRBV4-1 many NA
CASNRVRGGVAGELFF TGTGCCAGCAACCGGGTCCGGGGGGGCGTGGCCGGGGAGCTGTTTTTT TRBJ2-2 TRBV6-1 NA TRBD2
CSASLGTGVNTEAFF TGCAGTGCTAGTCTCGGGACAGGGGTAAACACTGAAGCTTTCTTT TRBJ1-1 TRBV20-1 many TRBD1
CASSQEIKTYEQYF TGTGCCAGCAGCCAAGAAATTAAAACCTACGAGCAGTACTTC TRBJ2-7 TRBV3-1 few NA
CASSDQDRGDHEQYF TGTGCCAGCAGCGATCAGGACAGGGGGGATCACGAGCAGTACTTC TRBJ2-7 TRBV9 NA TRBD1
CASSETGGGGQPQHF TGTGCCAGCAGTGAAACCGGGGGCGGGGGTCAGCCCCAGCATTTT TRBJ1-5 TRBV2 few NA
CAWTPQNLRGLGYTF TGTGCCTGGACCCCGCAGAATCTTAGGGGATTAGGCTACACCTTC TRBJ1-2 TRBV30 NA NA
CASSYGGHTGELFF TGTGCCAGCAGTTACGGAGGGCACACCGGGGAGCTGTTTTTT TRBJ2-2 TRBV6-2/TRBV6-3 few NA
CASSLTDLSGPIGTQYF TGTGCTAGCAGCTTAACGGATTTGTCAGGTCCTATCGGGACCCAGTACTTC TRBJ2-5 TRBV7-7 NA NA
CASRLLGNTGELFF TGTGCCAGCAGGTTATTGGGAAACACCGGGGAGCTGTTTTTT TRBJ2-2 TRBV7-3 many NA
CSYRQGGYEQYF TGCAGCTATAGACAGGGGGGCTACGAGCAGTACTTC TRBJ2-7 TRBV29-1 NA TRBD1
CAEDGSHGYTF TGTGCGGAAGACGGGAGCCATGGCTACACCTTC TRBJ1-2 TRBV30 few NA
CASSLETGVSYEQYF TGCGCCAGCAGCTTGGAGACAGGGGTGAGCTACGAGCAGTACTTC TRBJ2-7 TRBV5-1 many TRBD1
CASSRGTGNTGELFF TGCGCCAGCAGCCGCGGGACAGGGAACACCGGGGAGCTGTTTTTT TRBJ2-2 TRBV4-3 many TRBD1
CASSLTSGIDGDEQFF TGCGCCAGCAGCCTGACTAGCGGGATAGATGGGGATGAGCAGTTCTTC TRBJ2-1 TRBV4-3 NA TRBD2
CASAEAVAYEQYF TGTGCCAGCGCGGAGGCTGTAGCCTACGAGCAGTACTTC TRBJ2-7 TRBV28 few NA
CASSLDGARETQYF TGTGCCAGCAGCCTCGACGGGGCCAGGGAGACCCAGTACTTC TRBJ2-5 TRBV6-2/TRBV6-3 NA NA
CASSSAPINNEQFF TGTGCCAGCAGCTCAGCTCCAATCAACAATGAGCAGTTCTTC TRBJ2-1 TRBV7-8 few NA
CASSLNVDGYTF TGTGCCAGCAGTCTTAATGTGGATGGCTACACCTTC TRBJ1-2 TRBV12-3/TRBV12-4 many NA
CASSTQGSNQPQHF TGTGCCAGCAGTACTCAGGGGAGCAATCAGCCCCAGCATTTT TRBJ1-5 TRBV6-2/TRBV6-3 few NA
CASSLTWVTNNEQFF TGTGCCAGCAGTTTGACCTGGGTCACTAACAATGAGCAGTTCTTC TRBJ2-1 TRBV28 NA NA
CASSGWLADYNEQFF TGTGCCAGCAGTGGGTGGCTAGCGGACTACAATGAGCAGTTCTTC TRBJ2-1 TRBV2 NA TRBD2
CASSLWQGADTQYF TGTGCCAGCAGCTTGTGGCAGGGCGCAGATACGCAGTATTTT TRBJ2-3 TRBV5-5 few NA